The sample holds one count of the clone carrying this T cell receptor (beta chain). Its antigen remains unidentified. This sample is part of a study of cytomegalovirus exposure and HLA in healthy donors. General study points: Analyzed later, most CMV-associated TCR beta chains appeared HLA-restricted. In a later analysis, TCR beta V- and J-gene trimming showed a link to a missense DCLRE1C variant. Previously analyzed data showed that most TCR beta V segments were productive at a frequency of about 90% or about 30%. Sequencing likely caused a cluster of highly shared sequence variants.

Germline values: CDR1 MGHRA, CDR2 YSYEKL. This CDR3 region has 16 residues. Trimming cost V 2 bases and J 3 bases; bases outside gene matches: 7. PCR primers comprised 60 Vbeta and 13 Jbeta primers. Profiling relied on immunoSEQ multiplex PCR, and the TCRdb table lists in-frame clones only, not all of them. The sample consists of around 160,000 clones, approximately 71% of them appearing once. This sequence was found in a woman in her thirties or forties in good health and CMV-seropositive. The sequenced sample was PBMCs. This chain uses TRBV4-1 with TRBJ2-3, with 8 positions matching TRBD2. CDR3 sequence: CASSQILGLETDTQYF. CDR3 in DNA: TGCGCCAGCAGCCAAATATTGGGACTAGAAACAGATACGCAGTATTTT.